The clone carrying this TCR beta chain was counted a few times. The antigen is not known. The V gene lost 5 bases and the J gene lost 10 bases, with 15 bases spanning the gap. The length of the CDR3 is 13 residues. TCRdb's copy holds only in-frame clones and misses some; the assay was immunoSEQ multiplex PCR. The table includes 75,000 to 85,000 clones, about 83% detected once. The sample originates from a study of T cell responses to AZD1222 COVID-19 vaccine. Study-level points and caveats: Two doses of AZD1222 preceded a rise in Spike-specific TCR breadth and depth.

Material: peripheral blood, obtained 28 days after the second dose of the MenACWY control vaccine. J is TRBJ1-5 and V is TRBV12-3 or TRBV12-4; TRBD1 might be the D (6 bases). The TCR originated in an adult who received the MenACWY meningococcal vaccine as a control. The CDR3 here is CASSTRTVGPQHF. CDR3 nucleotide sequence: TGTGCCAGCAGTACCAGGACAGTCGGCCCCCAGCATTTT.